This TCR beta chain came from a study of T cell responses to AZD1222 COVID-19 vaccine. V was clipped by 4 bases and J by 2 bases, with 19 bases between them. CDR3 length equals 17 residues. The germline gives CDR1 SGHAT, CDR2 FQNNGV. TCRdb keeps only in-frame clones here, not all; method: immunoSEQ multiplex PCR. Here the sample spans more than 95,000 clones, 75% to 85% being singletons. The specimen comprised peripheral blood, sampled 28 days after the second AZD1222 dose. The chain uses TRBV11-2 and TRBJ2-3, with D maybe TRBD2 (6 bases). The receptor's source is an adult who received the AZD1222 COVID-19 vaccine. In DNA, the CDR3 is TGTGCCAGCAGCTCCTCCGGGACTCCAAGACCCACAGATACGCAGTATTTT. It yields the protein CASSSSGTPRPTDTQYF. Complete variable domain (other parts from reference TRBV11-2 and TRBJ2-3): EAGVAQSPRYKIIEKRQSVAFWCNPISGHATLYWYQQILGQGPKLLIQFQNNGVVDDSQLPKDRFSAERLKGVDSTLKIQPAKLEDSAVYLCASSSSGTPRPTDTQYFGPGTRLTVL.